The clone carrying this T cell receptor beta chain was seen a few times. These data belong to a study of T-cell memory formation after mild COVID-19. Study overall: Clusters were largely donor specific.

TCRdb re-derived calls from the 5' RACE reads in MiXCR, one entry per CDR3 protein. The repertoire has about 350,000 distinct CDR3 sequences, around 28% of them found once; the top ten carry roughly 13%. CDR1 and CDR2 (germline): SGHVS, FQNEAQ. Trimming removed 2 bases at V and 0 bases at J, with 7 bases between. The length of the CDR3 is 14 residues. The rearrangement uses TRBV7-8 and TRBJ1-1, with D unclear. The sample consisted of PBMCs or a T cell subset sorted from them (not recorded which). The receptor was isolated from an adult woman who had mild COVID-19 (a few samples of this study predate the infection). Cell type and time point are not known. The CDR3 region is CASSLRPLNTEAFF. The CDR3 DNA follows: TGTGCCAGCAGCTTAAGACCCCTGAACACTGAAGCTTTCTTT.